Listed here is a single TCR beta chain. What this receptor recognizes is not known. One base away there is no much larger clone; base qualities are not given. V is pared back by 0 bases and J by 8 bases, with 10 bases lying between the germline termini. Measured from the cysteine to the phenylalanine, the CDR3 is 13 residues long. Only CDR3 DNA is held: 39 bases, read in frame from base 1. The data derive from a study of identical twins (dated by TCRdb to 2016 to 2017). Some background on the complete study: The study deep-sequenced TCR alpha and beta repertoires from monozygotic twins, unrelated adults of various ages and cord blood to test whether fetal clonotypes persist. Replicate twin experiments were performed at different times using different library preparation protocols to rule out contamination. The study at large found these results: Compared with coincidental sharing between unrelated individuals, out-of-frame TCR alpha sequences shared between twins had an excess of sequences with low generation probability. In monozygotic twins, recombination models systematically underestimated out-of-frame TCR alpha sharing, but the models matched the sharing seen between unrelated individuals. Excess twin sharing in beta out-of-frame sequences was weaker because fewer shared sequences lowered the signal-to-noise ratio. Abundant cord blood beta clonotypes carried fewer insertions; young adult naive repertoires showed a weaker similar trend, while memory repertoires showed none. Because the same donors could not be followed over many years, conclusions were based on cross-sectional statistical analysis. Zero-insertion analyses could be partly confounded by invariant T cells such as MAIT and iNKT, though diverse VJ usage argued against such confounding for most clonotypes.

Library method: 5' RACE. Sequencing used an Illumina HiSeq 2000. A universal primer binding site was added through template switching, and the final cDNA carried a unique molecular identifier so that TCR cDNA molecules could be counted accurately. Specific primers in the conserved constant-segment region were used to synthesize first-strand cDNA for TCR alpha and beta chains. To control for contamination, each cDNA library was double barcoded with a SMART-Mk sample barcode plus Illumina barcodes. TruSeq adapter sequences, together with Illumina sample barcodes, were added in two successive PCR steps. Sequencing of the TCR alpha and beta cDNA libraries was done on the Illumina HiSeq platform using custom primers. The source study handled its data this way. Unique molecular identifiers were extracted from raw reads with MiGEC, and CDR3 positions were determined with MiXCR. Recombination models were inferred per individual with the repgenHMM and IGoR tools using an EM algorithm. Shared clonotype analysis was performed with the tcR package in R, normalizing sharing by the product of cloneset sizes. To study raw recombination free of thymic and clonal selection effects, out-of-frame nonproductive sequences were analyzed. TCRdb trimmed the raw reads at Q25, called clones with MiXCR and kept productive beta chains. Rows are combined by CDR3 protein, so each entry shows the most common genes and DNA. These V and J calls originate from TCRdb's pipeline instead of the authors' own analysis. The sample table shows about 200,000 distinct CDR3 sequences, and around 9.6% are seen once. Of the sample, about 5.2% falls within the top ten clones.

Every donor in the study was a healthy Caucasian. Miltenyi CD45RO+ enrichment and human naive T-cell isolation kits were used to isolate memory (CD45RO+) and naive T cells from PBMC. The sample taken for sequencing was memory (CD45RO+) T cells sorted from blood. The sample's cell subset or site label, decoded: CD45RO+ enriched T cells. The chain employs TRBV12-3 or TRBV12-4 and TRBJ1-2; there is no confident call for the D gene. This receptor was taken from a woman younger than 35 in good health. The nucleotides are TGTGCCAGCAGTTTAGCGCGGCTAGGGGGCTACACCTTC. Its protein reads: CASSLARLGGYTF.